This T cell receptor (beta chain) is drawn from a study of radiation and T cells in renal cell carcinoma. Whole-study results and caveats: In blood, top tumor clones expanded by 2 weeks, shrinking by 4.

Stated time point: blood 2 weeks post-SBRT. Treatment of the sample: 15 Gy SBRT to primary tumor, nephrectomy 4 weeks later. The length of the CDR3 is 13 residues. V lost 0 bases, J lost 1 base, and 3 bases lay in between. Germline V gene lookup returns CDR1 LNHNV and CDR2 YYDKDF (reference sequence). Method: immunoSEQ multiplex PCR; TCRdb's copy keeps in-frame clones and lacks some. The profile shows 100,000 to 150,000 clones, more than 75% of them singletons. In its sample, this clone was seen a few times. What it recognizes is unknown. The sample here was blood, taken from a patient whose treatment included radiotherapy and nephrectomy. This TCR was recovered from a woman in her seventies with renal cell carcinoma. This chain links TRBV15 with TRBJ1-1; D is uncertain. This chain's CDR3 is CATSRDRNTEAFF. The CDR3, as DNA: TGTGCCACCAGCAGAGACAGGAACACTGAAGCTTTCTTT.